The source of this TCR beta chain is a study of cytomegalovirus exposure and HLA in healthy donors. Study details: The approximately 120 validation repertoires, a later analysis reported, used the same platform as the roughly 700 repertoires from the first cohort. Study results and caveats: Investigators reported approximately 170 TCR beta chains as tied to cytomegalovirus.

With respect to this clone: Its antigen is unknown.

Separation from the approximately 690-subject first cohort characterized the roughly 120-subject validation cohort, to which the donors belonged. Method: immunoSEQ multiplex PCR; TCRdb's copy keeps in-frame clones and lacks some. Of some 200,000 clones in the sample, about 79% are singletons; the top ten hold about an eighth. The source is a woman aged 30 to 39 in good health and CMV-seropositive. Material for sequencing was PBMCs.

The CDR3 DNA reads as TGTGCCAGCAGTGCAGCTACCCAGACCTACGAGCAGTACTTC. It codes for CASSAATQTYEQYF. The chain is built from TRBV2 and TRBJ2-7; D gene uncertain. The CDR3 runs 14 residues. V was cut by 4 bases and J by 2 bases, with 12 bases left in between. CDR1 SNHLY and CDR2 FYNNEI come from the germline V gene. Based on the CDR3 plus reference TRBV2 and TRBJ2-7, the full variable domain is EPEVTQTPSHQVTQMGQEVILRCVPISNHLYFYWYRQILGQKVEFLVSFYNNEISEKSEIFDDQFSVERPDGSNFTLKIRSTKLEDSAMYFCASSAATQTYEQYFGPGTRLTVT.